This T cell receptor beta chain is from a study of regulatory and conventional T cells in RAG deficiency. The germline CDR1 and CDR2 sequences are SGHRS and YFSETQ. Trimming stripped 4 bases from V and 4 bases from J, with 14 bases between. CDR3 size: 14 residues. Genomic DNA came from blood conventional CD4+ T cells gated CD25-low CD127-high. Clones were read by immunoSEQ multiplex PCR, and TCRdb kept only the in-frame ones, dropping some. The profile shows about 12,000 clones, about 92% of them singletons. These data also formed part of another study, on regulatory T cells. That work adds: Primers: 52 TRBV forward and 13 TRBJ reverse.

The receptor's source is a human donor in good health. The chain employs TRBV5-1 and TRBJ1-1; D is undetermined. Sample: CD4+ effector T cells sorted from blood. The CDR3 DNA reads as TGCGCCAGCAGCCACGATCAGTCGGGCACTGAAGCTTTCTTT. It encodes CASSHDQSGTEAFF.